Listed below are T cell receptor beta chains from one sample, sequenced in a study of blood T cell repertoires in COVID-19. Clones were sequenced by immunoSEQ multiplex PCR, and TCRdb holds only the in-frame ones, with some missing. The profile covers about 440,000 clones, with about 90% appearing a single time and roughly 0.66% taken by the ten largest. The sample comprised PBMCs or T cells enriched from blood (not recorded which). These receptors were obtained from a man between 18 and 29 years old who had recovered from COVID-19. CDR3s include the opening cysteine and the closing phenylalanine or tryptophan. A D gene is named only where the DNA matches it firmly.

cdr3_nt: TGTGCCAGCTCACCAATGGGACAGGGGACGAACACTGAAGCTTTCTTT; cdr3_aa: CASSPMGQGTNTEAFF; v_call: TRBV18; j_call: TRBJ1-1; d_call: TRBD1
cdr3_nt: TGCGCCAGCAGCGGGCCGCGTGGGGAGACCCAGTACTTC; cdr3_aa: CASSGPRGETQYF; v_call: TRBV4-1; j_call: TRBJ2-5; d_call: -
cdr3_nt: TGTGCCAGCAGCGACAACAGGGACCTCCAAGAGACCCAGTACTTC; cdr3_aa: CASSDNRDLQETQYF; v_call: TRBV21-1; j_call: TRBJ2-5; d_call: -
cdr3_nt: TGTGCCACCAGCAGAGACAAGAGCATTTCACCCCTCCACTTT; cdr3_aa: CATSRDKSISPLHF; v_call: TRBV15; j_call: TRBJ1-6; d_call: -
cdr3_nt: TGTGCCAGCAGCGCCGGGACAGGGAAAGGCGGCACTGAAGCTTTCTTT; cdr3_aa: CASSAGTGKGGTEAFF; v_call: TRBV7-3; j_call: TRBJ1-1; d_call: TRBD1
cdr3_nt: TGTGCCAGCAGTGGGGCGGGGTGGACTAACTATGGCTACACCTTC; cdr3_aa: CASSGAGWTNYGYTF; v_call: TRBV27; j_call: TRBJ1-2; d_call: -
cdr3_nt: TGTGCCAGCAGTCCCGACTGGTCCTATGGCTACACCTTC; cdr3_aa: CASSPDWSYGYTF; v_call: TRBV14; j_call: TRBJ1-2; d_call: -
cdr3_nt: TGTGCCAGCAGCTTAGCGGCCGCGGGTTTTTATAATTCACCCCTCCACTTT; cdr3_aa: CASSLAAAGFYNSPLHF; v_call: TRBV7-9; j_call: TRBJ1-6; d_call: -
cdr3_nt: TGTGCCACCAGCAGAGACCCACAGGGCTCTGGAAACACCATATATTTT; cdr3_aa: CATSRDPQGSGNTIYF; v_call: TRBV15; j_call: TRBJ1-3; d_call: -
cdr3_nt: TGTGCCAGCAGTGTCCCCGGGGATCAGCCCCAGCATTTT; cdr3_aa: CASSVPGDQPQHF; v_call: TRBV2; j_call: TRBJ1-5; d_call: -
cdr3_nt: TGTGCCAGTCCCCGGACAGGGAAGTCGGTAAGGGACACTGAAGCTTTCTTT; cdr3_aa: CASPRTGKSVRDTEAFF; v_call: TRBV19; j_call: TRBJ1-1; d_call: TRBD1
cdr3_nt: TGTGCCACCTCTCGGACAGGGGGCTCACCCCTCCACTTT; cdr3_aa: CATSRTGGSPLHF; v_call: TRBV24-1; j_call: TRBJ1-6; d_call: TRBD1
cdr3_nt: TGTGCCACCAGCAGAGCCGGCACAGGGTATGGCTACACCTTC; cdr3_aa: CATSRAGTGYGYTF; v_call: TRBV15; j_call: TRBJ1-2; d_call: -
cdr3_nt: TGTGCCAGCAGTTTTCAATCTAGCGGGAGGGGTGAGACCCAGTACTTC; cdr3_aa: CASSFQSSGRGETQYF; v_call: TRBV28; j_call: TRBJ2-5; d_call: TRBD2
cdr3_nt: TGTGCCAGCAGCTTAGGGGGGCTAGCGGGGTTCAAAAACATTCAGTACTTC; cdr3_aa: CASSLGGLAGFKNIQYF; v_call: TRBV7-2; j_call: TRBJ2-4; d_call: TRBD2
cdr3_nt: TGCGCCAGCAGACAACCGGGACAGGGCAATTCACCCCTCCACTTT; cdr3_aa: CASRQPGQGNSPLHF; v_call: TRBV4-1; j_call: TRBJ1-6; d_call: TRBD1
cdr3_nt: TGTGCCAGCAGTTATGGACTAGCGAGTGCGTGGCAGTTCTTC; cdr3_aa: CASSYGLASAWQFF; v_call: TRBV6-5; j_call: TRBJ2-1; d_call: TRBD2
cdr3_nt: TGTGCCAGCAGCCCACGACCGGGGGGGTATGAGCAGTTCTTC; cdr3_aa: CASSPRPGGYEQFF; v_call: TRBV7-3; j_call: TRBJ2-1; d_call: TRBD2